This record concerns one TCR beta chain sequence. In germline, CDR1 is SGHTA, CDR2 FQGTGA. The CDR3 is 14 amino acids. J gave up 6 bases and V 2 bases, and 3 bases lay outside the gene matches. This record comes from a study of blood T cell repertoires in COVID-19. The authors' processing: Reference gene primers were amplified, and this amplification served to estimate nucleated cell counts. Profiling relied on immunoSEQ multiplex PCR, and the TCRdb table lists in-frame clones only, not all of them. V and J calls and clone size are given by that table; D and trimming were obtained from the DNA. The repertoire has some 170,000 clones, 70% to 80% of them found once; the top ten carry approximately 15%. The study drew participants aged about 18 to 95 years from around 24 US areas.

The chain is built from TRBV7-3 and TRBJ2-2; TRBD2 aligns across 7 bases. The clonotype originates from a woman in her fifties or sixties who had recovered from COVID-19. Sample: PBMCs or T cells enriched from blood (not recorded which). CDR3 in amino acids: CASSLGRESGELFF. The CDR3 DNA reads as TGTGCCAGCAGCTTAGGGCGGGAGTCCGGGGAGCTGTTTTTT.